The clone carrying this TCR beta chain has a count of ten or more. Its matching antigen is unknown. Read data end 3 residues before the CDR3 end; the end is taken from the germline J gene. The CDR3 is 13 residues long. CDR1 and CDR2 from the germline V gene are WNHNN and SYGVQD (reference sequence). The germline V and J ends were trimmed by 11 bases and 0 bases, with 11 bases remaining between them. Control and CVID samples contributed equal amounts of genomic DNA. Profiled with immunoSEQ multiplex PCR; TCRdb holds only in-frame clones, not every one. The record shows some 50,000 clones for this sample, with no singletons present. The data derive from a study of T cell clonality in common variable immunodeficiency. Study outcomes and limitations: Compared with healthy controls, CVID subjects showed increased TCRbeta clonality, mostly in about a third. CVID patient heterogeneity limited repertoire-clinical complication correlations.

The clonotype comes from a person aged 18 to 75 in good health. The rearrangement uses TRBV10-1 and TRBJ1-5, with D tentatively TRBD1 (5 bases). Sequencing input: peripheral blood mononuclear cells. The CDR3 here is CARTGDSNQPQHF. CDR3 bases read: TGCGCCCGGACGGGGGATAGCAATCAGCCC.